This TCR beta chain was sequenced in a study of blood T cell repertoires in COVID-19. Study-wide background: Acute-phase and convalescent COVID-19 samples originated in the United States, Italy and Spain.

As handled by the study authors: Nucleated cell counts were estimated from reference gene primer amplification. Here immunoSEQ multiplex PCR was the method, and the copy in TCRdb shows in-frame clones only, minus some. The V and J calls and clone size come from that table; D and trimming were worked out from the DNA. The table has 250,000 to 350,000 clones, 80% to 90% seen once; the top ten hold more than 3.5%. Germline V lookup: CDR1 MDHEN, CDR2 SYDVKM. The CDR3 is 16 residues long. V trimming: 5 bases; J trimming: 0 bases; junction bases outside the gene matches: 7. Living in 24 US areas, the participants were between roughly 18 and 89 years of age.

The sample taken for sequencing was PBMCs or T cells enriched from blood (not recorded which). This chain uses TRBV28 with TRBJ2-1, with TRBD2 matching over 7 bases. This receptor was obtained from a woman aged 25 to 39 who had recovered from COVID-19. The CDR3 sequence is CASSQRDSSSYNEQFF. The CDR3 DNA reads as TGTGCCAGCAGTCAGCGGGACTCGAGCTCCTACAATGAGCAGTTCTTC.